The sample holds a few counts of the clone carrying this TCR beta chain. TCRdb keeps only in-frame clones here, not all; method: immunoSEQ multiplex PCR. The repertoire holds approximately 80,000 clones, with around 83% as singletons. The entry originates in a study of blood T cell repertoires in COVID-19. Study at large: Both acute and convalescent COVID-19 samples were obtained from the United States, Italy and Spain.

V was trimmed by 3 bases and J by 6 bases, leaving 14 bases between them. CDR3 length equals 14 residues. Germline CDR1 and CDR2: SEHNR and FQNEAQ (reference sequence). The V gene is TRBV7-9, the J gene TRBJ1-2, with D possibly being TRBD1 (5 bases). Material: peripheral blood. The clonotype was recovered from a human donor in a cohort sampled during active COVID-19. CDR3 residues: CASSFPAGKDGYTF. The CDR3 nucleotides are TGTGCCAGCAGCTTCCCGGCAGGGAAGGATGGCTACACCTTC. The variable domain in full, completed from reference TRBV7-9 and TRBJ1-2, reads DTGVSQNPRHKITKRGQNVTFRCDPISEHNRLYWYRQTLGQGPEFLTYFQNEAQLEKSRLLSDRFSAERPKGSFSTLEIQRTEQGDSAMYLCASSFPAGKDGYTFGSGTRLTVV.